Following are 27 T cell receptor beta chains from one sample sequenced in a study of T cell clonality in common variable immunodeficiency. The repertoire was sequenced with immunoSEQ multiplex PCR; TCRdb's copy has only in-frame clones and lacks some. The sample is made up of about 52,000 clones, none counted only once. The sequenced sample consisted of peripheral blood mononuclear cells. These receptors were collected from a person aged 18-69 years in good health.

This clone appeared many times. Read coverage stops 3 residues before the CDR3 terminus; the germline J gene supplies the remainder. The J gene is TRBJ1-1, the V gene TRBV30; D is unclear. V gave up 2 bases and J gave up 0 bases, with 7 bases separating them. CDR1 is GTSNPN, CDR2 SVGIG, per germline (reference sequence). The CDR3 sequence is 13 residues long. The CDR3 reads CAWSPQMNTEAFF. CDR3 DNA (partial): TGTGCCTGGAGTCCACAGATGAACACTGAA.

This clone was seen repeatedly, ten times or more. With the read ending 3 residues before the CDR3 end, the germline J gene is used to fill in that end. The chain employs TRBV18 and TRBJ2-1; D not certain. Trimming took 2 bases from V and 7 from J, leaving 9 bases between them. This CDR3 has 13 residues. Germline lookup yields CDR1 KGHSH and CDR2 LQKENI. The chain's CDR3 is CASSPVSPNEQFF. The CDR3 bases that were read are TGTGCCAGCTCACCAGTTAGCCCAAATGAG.

Ten or more counts support this clone. The read terminates 3 residues ahead of where the CDR3 ends, so the germline J gene completes it. The genes are TRBV20-1 and TRBJ2-3; D is perhaps TRBD1 (5 bases). V was clipped by 6 bases and J by 2 bases, with 12 bases between them. The CDR3 loop spans 13 amino acids. In germline, CDR1 is DFQATT, CDR2 SNEGSKA (reference sequence). This CDR3 is CSATWGDTDTQYF. The part of the CDR3 DNA that was read is TGCAGTGCCACCTGGGGCGACACAGATACG.

This clone has at least ten counts. The CDR3 end falls 3 residues outside the read, so it is completed with the germline J gene. The V and J genes are TRBV20-1 and TRBJ1-2; 8 bases fit TRBD1. Germline V gene lookup returns CDR1 DFQATT and CDR2 SNEGSKA (reference sequence). The CDR3 length is 14 residues. J was trimmed by 2 bases and V by 4 bases; bases with no gene match: 6. The CDR3: CSAMPGQENYGYTF. CDR3 DNA (partial): TGCAGTGCTATGCCGGGACAGGAGAACTATGGC.

This clone was seen many times. The DNA read from the CDR3 is TGTGCCAGCAGCGTAGAGGGGTGGGGCAATCAGCCC. It yields the protein CASSVEGWGNQP. The whole CDR3 reads CASSVEGWGNQPQHF. The chain employs TRBV5-5 and TRBJ1-5, with TRBD1 as a possible D gene (5 bases). The read gets to within 3 residues of the CDR3 end, and the germline J gene fills in the rest. Trimming took 4 bases from V and 2 from J, leaving 13 bases between them. The CDR3 covers 15 residues. The germline gives CDR1 SGHKS, CDR2 YYEKEE (reference sequence).

This clone appeared many times. Coverage ceases 3 residues before the CDR3 finishes, and the germline J gene fills in the end. This chain uses TRBV5-6 with TRBJ2-1, with unresolved D. The V end lost 6 bases, the J end lost 8 bases, and 21 bases lay between the germline ends. This CDR3 region has 15 residues. Germline V gene sequence: CDR1 SGHDT, CDR2 YYEEEE. The CDR3 bases that were read are TGTGCCAGCACCAAGGGCCTATATCCAAAAGATGAG. It yields the protein CASTKGLYPKDE. The complete CDR3 protein is CASTKGLYPKDEQFF.

This clone has ten or more counts. The sequenced fragment ends 3 residues before the CDR3 boundary, so the rest is inferred from the germline J gene. The chain combines TRBV20-1 with TRBJ2-2; 9 bases map to TRBD1. Looked up from germline, CDR1 is DFQATT and CDR2 is SNEGSKA (reference sequence). The CDR3 has 14 residues. The sequenced CDR3 bases are TGCAGTGCTAGGCCCTTACAGGGGGCTTCACCG. Its translation is CSARPLQGASP. The whole CDR3 reads CSARPLQGASPLFF.

The table lists this clone with a few counts. Coverage ceases 3 residues before the CDR3 finishes, and the germline J gene fills in the end. V and J are TRBV5-1 and TRBJ2-3; 8 nucleotides line up with TRBD1. Germline CDR1 SGHRS, CDR2 YFSETQ. The CDR3 loop spans 14 amino acids. The sequenced CDR3 bases are TGCGCCAGCATCAAAGGACAGGGCGAAGAGACG. Its protein product is CASIKGQGEET. The CDR3 in full is CASIKGQGEETQYF.

This clone occurred many times. The DNA ends 3 residues before the CDR3 does, and the rest of the CDR3 is filled in from the germline J gene. The chain is built from TRBV4-1 and TRBJ1-2; TRBD1 matches 9 bases. Trimming took 2 bases from V and 4 from J; bases not matched to a gene: 2. Germline values: CDR1 MGHRA, CDR2 YSYEKL. This CDR3 has 14 amino acids. The CDR3 bases that were read are TGCGCCAGCAGCCAACCGGGACAGGGCTATGGC. Protein: CASSQPGQGYG. The entire CDR3 protein is CASSQPGQGYGYTF.

This clone was detected ten times or more. The read terminates 3 residues ahead of where the CDR3 ends, so the germline J gene completes it. This rearrangement joins TRBV18 to TRBJ2-5; the match to TRBD1 covers 11 bases. The CDR3 is made up of 16 amino acids. V gave up 4 bases and J gave up 2 bases; unmatched junction bases: 6. CDR1 is KGHSH and CDR2 is LQKENI in the germline V gene. The CDR3 DNA, read in part, is TGTGCCAGCTCACAAGGGGACAGGGGGATGCAAGAGACC. It encodes CASSQGDRGMQET. The whole CDR3 is CASSQGDRGMQETQYF.

This clone was picked up many times. CDR3: CASSLELQETQYF. CDR3 DNA, as far as it was read: TGCGCCAGCAGCTTGGAACTACAAGAGACC. This chain joins TRBV5-1 and TRBJ2-5; D is uncertain. The observed sequence ends 3 residues before the CDR3 terminus, with the missing tail filled in from the germline J gene. V lost 0 bases and J 2 bases, leaving 5 bases between the germline ends. The CDR3 runs to 13 residues. Germline lookup yields CDR1 SGHRS and CDR2 YFSETQ.

This clone was observed at least ten times. The read ends 3 residues shy of where the CDR3 ends; the end is completed using the germline J gene. V gene TRBV7-9 combines with J gene TRBJ1-1; 7 nucleotides line up with TRBD1. CDR3 length: 13 amino acids. Unmatched junction bases numbered 4, after V lost 6 bases and J lost 3 bases. Germline loops: CDR1 SEHNR, CDR2 FQNEAQ (reference sequence). CDR3 sequence reads: CASSQGDYTEAFF. The DNA read from the CDR3 is TGTGCCAGCAGTCAGGGGGACTACACTGAA.

This clone was counted at least ten times. The read stops 3 residues short of the end of the CDR3; the missing end is completed from the germline J gene. The V call is TRBV7-9, the J call TRBJ1-2; TRBD1 might be the D (6 bases). Per the germline V gene, CDR1 is SEHNR and CDR2 is FQNEAQ (reference sequence). This CDR3 has 13 amino acids. Trimming removed 7 bases at V and 7 bases at J, with 16 bases between. The DNA read from the CDR3 is TGTGCCAGCAACCCAGGGGTTTGGGGTGGC. Protein: CASNPGVWGG. The entire CDR3 protein is CASNPGVWGGYTF.

This clone was recorded many times. The CDR3 loop reads CASSFDRGLNSPLHF. CDR3 bases read: TGTGCCAGCAGCTTCGACAGGGGATTAAATTCACCC. This chain joins TRBV7-2 and TRBJ1-6; 8 nucleotides match TRBD1. The CDR3 goes on 3 residues after the read ends, and that part is filled in from the germline J gene. This CDR3 spans 15 amino acids. The trim removed 3 bases at V and 7 bases at J, leaving 5 bases unmatched. Germline assignment: CDR1 SGHTA and CDR2 FQGNSA.

This clone appeared a few times. Sequencing ends 3 residues short of the CDR3 end; the germline J gene provides the rest. The chain employs TRBV18 and TRBJ2-3, with TRBD2 matching 8 bases. The CDR3 extends over 19 amino acids. The V gene's germline CDR1 is KGHSH and CDR2 LQKENI. The DNA read from the CDR3 is TGTGCCAGCTCACCGCTACTCGCGGGTAGCGGGGAGAACCAAGAGACG. Translating it yields CASSPLLAGSGENQET. In full, the CDR3 reads CASSPLLAGSGENQETQYF.

This clone was picked up many times. Read coverage stops 3 residues before the CDR3 terminus; the germline J gene supplies the remainder. The chain links TRBV20-1 to TRBJ1-6, with TRBD1 matching over 9 bases. The CDR3 runs 17 residues. Germline V gives CDR1 DFQATT, CDR2 SNEGSKA (reference sequence). V lost 3 bases, J lost 7 bases, and 13 bases stayed unmatched. Incomplete CDR3 DNA: TGCAGTGCTAGGACGGGACAGGGAAGGGGAGGGAATTCACCC. Amino acids: CSARTGQGRGGNSP. The full CDR3 protein is CSARTGQGRGGNSPLHF.

This clone has a count of ten or more. The CDR3 goes on 3 residues after the read ends, and that part is filled in from the germline J gene. The rearrangement joins TRBV5-8 to TRBJ2-4, with a tentative D call TRBD1 (5 bases). CDR3 length: 14 amino acids. From germline, CDR1 is SGHTS and CDR2 YDEGEE. CDR3 DNA (partial): TGTGCCAGCAGCCAATGGCAGGGCAAAGAGACT. This gives the protein CASSQWQGKET. The full CDR3 protein reads CASSQWQGKETQYF. Combining the CDR3 with reference TRBV5-8 and TRBJ2-4 gives the whole variable domain EAGVTQSPTHLIKTRGQQATLRCSPISGHTSVYWYQQALGLGLQFLLWYDEGEERNRGNFPPRFSGRQFPNYSSELNVNALELEDSALYLCASSQWQGKETQYFGAGTRLSVL.

This clone was counted many times. The read ends 3 residues before the CDR3 terminus; that terminus is restored from the germline J gene. This chain connects TRBV13 to TRBJ2-2, with 9 bases matching TRBD1. CDR1 and CDR2 (germline): PRHDT, FYEKMQ (reference sequence). The CDR3 runs to 14 residues. J was trimmed by 6 bases and V by 4 bases; bases with no gene match: 3. The CDR3: CASSSRQGAGELFF. The sequenced CDR3 bases are TGTGCCAGCAGCTCCAGACAGGGGGCCGGGGAG.

A few counts support this clone. The CDR3 end lies 3 residues beyond the end of the read and is filled in from the germline J gene. The rearrangement uses TRBV5-1 and TRBJ2-1; possibly TRBD1 for D (7 bases). Trimming removed 5 bases at V and 2 bases at J, with 11 bases between. Germline V lookup: CDR1 SGHRS, CDR2 YFSETQ. This CDR3 region has 14 residues. The CDR3 DNA, read in part, is TGCGCCAGCAGAGGAGGGGGCCCCTACAATGAG. Translating it yields CASRGGGPYNE. The complete CDR3 reads CASRGGGPYNEQFF.

As to this clone: The junction shows a germline mismatch at one end, possibly a read error. Sequencing ends 3 residues short of the CDR3 end; the germline J gene provides the rest. The sample contains more than one DNA sequence encoding this CDR3. The chain combines TRBV6-2 or TRBV6-3 with TRBJ1-3, with D possibly TRBD1 on 5 matching bases. Per germline, CDR1 MNHEY and CDR2 SVGEGT. The CDR3 is 13 residues long. CDR3: CASKDKPGNTIYF. The CDR3 DNA, read in part, is TGTGCCAGCAAGGACAAACCTGGAAACACA.

This clone has ten or more counts. Read sequence stops 3 residues before the CDR3 end, and the germline J gene provides the missing end. This sequence joins TRBV2 and TRBJ1-2; 7 bases align to TRBD1. Germline values: CDR1 SNHLY, CDR2 FYNNEI. V lost 9 bases and J lost 2; bases outside the gene matches: 3. This CDR3 is 12 amino acids long. CDR3 DNA (partial): TGTGCCAGTCGGGACAGAAACTATGGC. The encoded protein is CASRDRNYG. The entire CDR3 protein reads CASRDRNYGYTF. The variable domain in full, with the rest retrieved from reference TRBV2 and TRBJ1-2, is EPEVTQTPSHQVTQMGQEVILRCVPISNHLYFYWYRQILGQKVEFLVSFYNNEISEKSEIFDDQFSVERPDGSNFTLKIRSTKLEDSAMYFCASRDRNYGYTFGSGTRLTVV.

This clone was counted many times. The part of the CDR3 DNA that was read is TGTGCCAGCAGCTTTTGGACAGGGGGCAACTATGGC. It yields the protein CASSFWTGGNYG. The complete CDR3 protein is CASSFWTGGNYGYTF. The genes are TRBV7-9 and TRBJ1-2; 11 nucleotides agree with TRBD1. The CDR3 end is not reached by the read, which stops 3 residues before it; the germline J gene fills it in. CDR1 is SEHNR and CDR2 is FQNEAQ in the germline V gene (reference sequence). Trimming removed 3 bases from V and 2 bases from J; junction bases left unmatched: 2. The CDR3 sequence is 15 residues long.

This clone was recorded at least ten times. The read ends 3 residues shy of where the CDR3 ends; the end is completed using the germline J gene. V and J are TRBV18 and TRBJ2-5, with 9 bases identical to TRBD2. The V segment lost 4 bases and the J segment 5 bases; nucleotides outside the gene matches: 2. This CDR3 comprises 13 residues. Germline V gene data show CDR1 as KGHSH and CDR2 as LQKENI. The CDR3 protein is CASSLGTSETQYF. The CDR3 DNA, read in part, is TGTGCCAGCTCACTTGGGACTAGCGAGACC.

In this sample, this clone turned up many times. The CDR3 end is not reached by the read, which stops 3 residues before it; the germline J gene fills it in. This rearrangement joins TRBV10-3 to TRBJ2-1, with 8 positions matching TRBD2. Germline CDR1 is ENHRY and CDR2 is SYGVKD. V trimming: 7 bases; J trimming: 0 bases; junction bases outside the gene matches: 8. The CDR3 has 16 amino acids. CDR3 DNA, as far as it was read: TGTGCCATCAAGGAGACTAGCGCGAGCTCCTACAATGAG. This codes for CAIKETSASSYNE. The CDR3 in full is CAIKETSASSYNEQFF.

As to this clone: The read comes to an end 3 residues before the CDR3 does, leaving the germline J gene to fill in the end. This chain connects TRBV19 to TRBJ1-6; D is undetermined. CDR1 and CDR2 (germline): LNHDA, SQIVND (reference sequence). V was cut by 5 bases and J by 1 base, with 9 bases left in between. This CDR3 contains 15 residues. The part of the CDR3 DNA that was read is TGTGCCAGTAGTGCCGACAAGTCCTATAATTCACCC. As protein: CASSADKSYNSP. The entire CDR3 sequence reads CASSADKSYNSPLHF.

This clone has a count of ten or more. Read data end 3 residues before the CDR3 end; the end is taken from the germline J gene. This chain joins TRBV5-4 and TRBJ2-2, with no clear D. There are 13 residues in the CDR3. V was pared by 3 bases and J by 6 bases, with 9 bases between. Germline V CDR1 and CDR2: SGHNT, YYREEE (reference sequence). The CDR3 is CASSSPLAGELFF. The sequenced part of the CDR3 DNA is TGTGCCAGCAGCTCCCCCCTAGCCGGGGAG. The full variable domain, in which reference TRBV5-4 and TRBJ2-2 provide the parts outside the CDR3, is ETGVTQSPTHLIKTRGQQVTLRCSSQSGHNTVSWYQQALGQGPQFIFQYYREEENGRGNFPPRFSGLQFPNYSSELNVNALELDDSALYLCASSSPLAGELFFGEGSRLTVL.

This clone was detected many times. The DNA ends 3 residues before the CDR3 does, and the rest of the CDR3 is filled in from the germline J gene. The chain couples TRBV6-2 or TRBV6-3 to TRBJ1-2; no firm D call. The CDR3 length is 16 residues. Trimming pared 6 bases from V and 4 bases from J, leaving 21 bases between. Per germline, CDR1 MNHEY and CDR2 SVGEGT. CDR3 bases read: TGTGCCAGCAGGCCCCTCGCGGGGAGCCTGGGCTATGGC. Translated: CASRPLAGSLGYG. The entire CDR3 protein reads CASRPLAGSLGYGYTF.